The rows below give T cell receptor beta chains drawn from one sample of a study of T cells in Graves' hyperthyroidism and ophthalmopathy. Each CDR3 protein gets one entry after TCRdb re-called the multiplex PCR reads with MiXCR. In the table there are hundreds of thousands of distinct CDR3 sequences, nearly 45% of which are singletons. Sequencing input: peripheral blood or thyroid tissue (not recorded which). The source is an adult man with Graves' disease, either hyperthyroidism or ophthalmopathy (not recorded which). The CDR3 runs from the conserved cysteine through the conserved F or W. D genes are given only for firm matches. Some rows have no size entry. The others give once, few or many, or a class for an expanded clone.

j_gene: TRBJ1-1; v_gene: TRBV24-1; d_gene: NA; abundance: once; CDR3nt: TGTGCCACCAGCGAAGGGCAGGGAGGATCTGAAGCTTTCTTT; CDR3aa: CATSEGQGGSEAFF
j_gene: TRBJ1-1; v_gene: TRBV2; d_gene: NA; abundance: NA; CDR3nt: TGTGCCTGCAGTGCTGGCGGGACAAAGAACACTGAAGCTTTCTTT; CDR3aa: CACSAGGTKNTEAFF
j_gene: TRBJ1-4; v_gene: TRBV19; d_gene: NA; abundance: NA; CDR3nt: TGTGCCAGTAGTATATACAGCGTACCTGAAAAACTGTTTTTT; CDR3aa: CASSIYSVPEKLFF
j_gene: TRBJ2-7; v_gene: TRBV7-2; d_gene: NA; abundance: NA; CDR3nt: TGTGCCAGCAGCTTGTCGCCCGGGACCTACGAGCAGTACTTC; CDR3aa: CASSLSPGTYEQYF
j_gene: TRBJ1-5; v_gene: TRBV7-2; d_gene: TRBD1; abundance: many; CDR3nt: TGTGCCAGCAGCTGGGGACAGGATGGCAATCAGCCCCAGCATTTT; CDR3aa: CASSWGQDGNQPQHF
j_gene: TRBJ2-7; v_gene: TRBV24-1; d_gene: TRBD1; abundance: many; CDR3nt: TGTGCCACCAGTGATTCCGGGGACAGCTCCTACGAGCAGTACTTC; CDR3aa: CATSDSGDSSYEQYF
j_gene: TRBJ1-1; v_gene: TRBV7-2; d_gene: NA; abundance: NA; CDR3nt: TGTGCCAGCAGCTTAAGTGGAAAATTT; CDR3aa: CASSLSGKF
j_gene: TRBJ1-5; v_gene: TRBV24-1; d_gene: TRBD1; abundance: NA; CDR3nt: TGTGCCACCAGTGACTTGGACAGGGAGGCCCAGCATTTT; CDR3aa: CATSDLDREAQHF
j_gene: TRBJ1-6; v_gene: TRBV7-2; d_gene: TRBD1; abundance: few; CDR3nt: TGTGCCAGCACCCCCTCGACAGGGGGCTTATCACCCCTCCACTTT; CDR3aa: CASTPSTGGLSPLHF
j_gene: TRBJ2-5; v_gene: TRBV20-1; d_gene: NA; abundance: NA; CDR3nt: TGCAGTGCTAGAATTCCGGACAGTTTCATTGAGGAGACCCAGTACTTC; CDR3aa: CSARIPDSFIEETQYF
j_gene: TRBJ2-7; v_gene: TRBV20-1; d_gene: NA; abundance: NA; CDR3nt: TGCAGTGCTAGCCCCACCGAGGGGGTAGCATACGAGCAGTACTTC; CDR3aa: CSASPTEGVAYEQYF
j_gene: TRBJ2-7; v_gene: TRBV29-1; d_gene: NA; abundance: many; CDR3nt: TGCAGCGTTGAAGACCGTCCGGAGCAGTACTTC; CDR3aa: CSVEDRPEQYF
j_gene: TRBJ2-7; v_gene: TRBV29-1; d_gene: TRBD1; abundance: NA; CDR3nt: TGCAGCGTTGATGAGGGGGCTTCGAATCCTAACGAGCAGTACTTC; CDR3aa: CSVDEGASNPNEQYF
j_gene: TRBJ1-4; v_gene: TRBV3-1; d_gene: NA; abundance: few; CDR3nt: TGTGCCAGCAGCCAAGGTGGATGGGCCGGGAAGGAAAAACTGTTTTTT; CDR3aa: CASSQGGWAGKEKLFF
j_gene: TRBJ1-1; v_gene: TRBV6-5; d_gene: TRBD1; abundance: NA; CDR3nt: TGTGCCAGCAGTTACAGGCAGGGGGGGAACACTGAAGCTTTCTTT; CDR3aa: CASSYRQGGNTEAFF
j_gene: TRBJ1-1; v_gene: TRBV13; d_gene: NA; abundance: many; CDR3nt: TGTGCCAGCAGCTCCTCAGGGGCGGGCACTGAAGCTTTCTTT; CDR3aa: CASSSSGAGTEAFF
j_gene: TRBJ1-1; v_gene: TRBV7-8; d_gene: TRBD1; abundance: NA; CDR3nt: TGTGCCAGCAGCCCTCGGACAGGGGCGAAGAACACTGAAGCTTTCTTT; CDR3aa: CASSPRTGAKNTEAFF
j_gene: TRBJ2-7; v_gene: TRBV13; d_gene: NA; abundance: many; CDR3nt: TGTGCCAGCAGCTTAGCCTGGCAGACATACGAGCAGTACTTC; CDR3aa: CASSLAWQTYEQYF
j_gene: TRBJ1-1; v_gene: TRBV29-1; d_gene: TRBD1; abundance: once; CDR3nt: TGCAGCTTAGGTAGCAAAGGGGGCGTTAACACTGAAGCTTTCTTT; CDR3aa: CSLGSKGGVNTEAFF
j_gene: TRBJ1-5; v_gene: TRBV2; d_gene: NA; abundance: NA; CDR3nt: TGTACCAGCAGCATATCGACCGGACCCAGCAATCAGCCCCAGCATTTT; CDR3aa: CTSSISTGPSNQPQHF
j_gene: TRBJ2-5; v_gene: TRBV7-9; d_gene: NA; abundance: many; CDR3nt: TGTGCCAGCAGCTTAGCGACCAGGGGAAGGGAGACCCAGTACTTC; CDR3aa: CASSLATRGRETQYF
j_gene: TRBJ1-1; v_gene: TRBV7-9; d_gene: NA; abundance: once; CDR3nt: TGTGCCAGCAGCTTTCCCGCCAGGGCAGACACTGAAGCTTTCTTT; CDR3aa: CASSFPARADTEAFF